The clone carrying this TCR beta chain showed up many times. TCRdb reanalysed the 5' RACE reads using MiXCR and keeps one entry per CDR3 protein. The table includes under 400,000 distinct CDR3 sequences, around an eighth detected once. The sample is drawn from a study of T cells after yellow fever vaccination. Per the germline V gene, CDR1 is MNHNS and CDR2 is SASEGT. The trim removed 6 bases at V and 6 bases at J, leaving 13 bases unmatched. This CDR3 has 15 amino acids. The V call is TRBV6-1, the J call TRBJ1-1, with TRBD1 matching over 7 bases. The receptor's source is a man younger than 35 who received the YFV17D yellow fever vaccine. The starting material was CD4+ T cells sorted from PBMCs, obtained 15 days after the yellow fever booster vaccination. CDR3 amino acids: CASRKAETGRPEAFF. In nucleotides, the CDR3 is TGTGCCAGCAGAAAAGCCGAGACAGGGAGGCCTGAAGCTTTCTTT.